This T cell receptor beta chain comes out of a study of T cell repertoires in aging, cancer and after chemotherapy (dated by TCRdb to between 2018 and 2021). With regard to the full study: Donors spanned six age groups from 30 or younger to 70 or older, with at least three individuals per group. Paired pre- and post-chemotherapy samples in the solid tumor group came from brain tumor (glioblastoma) patients receiving temozolomide-based therapy. Roughly 10 million TCR reads were contained in the full dataset. To examine immunoaging and T cell reconstitution after chemotherapy, the study profiled TCR beta repertoires in peripheral blood from healthy donors and cancer patients. The cohort comprised around 220 cancer patients, 85 to 94 with hematological and approximately 120 with solid cancers, plus 95 healthy donors as a reference group.

Rearranged TRB sequences spanning V, D and J segments were amplified by multiplex touch-down PCR using a mixed TRB-A/B primer pool. Two consecutive PCR reactions with Phusion HS II polymerase added Illumina adapters and sample indices to the amplicons. The amplicons were purified from gel with the NucleoSpin Gel and PCR Clean-up kit and then assessed with Qubit and an Agilent 2100 Bioanalyzer. Sequencing of the libraries was done on an Illumina MiSeq with paired-end, single-indexed 600-cycle runs. Turning to the authors' computational methods: MiXCR versions 2.12 and 3.0.5 were used to process the TRB sequences. Each unique CDR3 nucleotide sequence was treated as one clone, and only productive sequences with two or more reads were kept. The repertoire metrics were Shannon diversity, evenness, clonality (defined as one minus evenness), and alpha-parameterized diversity profiles covering alpha 0 to 5. The IGoR algorithm was used to compute generation probabilities of clones in paired pre- and post-chemotherapy samples. TCRdb applied fastp at Q25 and MiXCR to the public reads, then kept only in-frame beta chains. Each entry is one CDR3 protein sequence, shown with its most common DNA and genes. The V and J calls, along with clone size, are taken from TCRdb and not from the paper's own processing. Recorded for this sample are about 3,800 distinct CDR3 sequences; under 35% of them occurred a single time. In total, the top ten clones hold 20% of the sample.

Broader findings and caveats from the paper: The authors noted that the repertoire data do not allow conclusions about immunological memory after chemotherapy. Untreated patients with hematological or solid cancers showed significantly lower blood TCR diversity and higher clonality than age-matched healthy donors. In both cancer cohorts, the median generation probability rose over the chemotherapy interval, which suggests that the repertoire was reconstituted through rebound thymic output. Declining TCR diversity with age in healthy donors was mainly explained by loss of richness; in cancer patients, loss of evenness also contributed.

TCR beta rearrangements were amplified from genomic DNA extracted from peripheral blood rather than from sorted cells or RNA. This clonotype was seen only a few times. Its antigen has not been determined. Base-call qualities are not available, and no considerably larger clone is one nucleotide away. The origin of this receptor is a human donor with a solid tumor. Input material: blood.

Here the CDR3 is given as CASSFQRGAEEQYF. Read as DNA, the sequence is TGTGCCAGCAGCTTCCAGCGGGGGGCGGAAGAGCAGTACTTC. The sequence is built from TRBV7-6 and TRBJ2-7; 9 nucleotides in the junction match TRBD2. Including cysteine and phenylalanine, the CDR3 has 14 amino acids. Only CDR3 DNA remains: 42 bases, in frame from the first base. Via the germline V gene, CDR1 is SGHVS and CDR2 FNYEAQ. Here V drops 3 bases and J drops 7 bases, and the junction holds 7 bases not matched to any gene.